The T cell receptor (beta chain) described here comes from a study of blood T cell repertoires in COVID-19. In the study's own analysis: Amplification of reference gene primers provided the estimated nucleated cell counts. The table came from immunoSEQ multiplex PCR; TCRdb's copy has only in-frame clones and leaves some out. V, J and clone size were drawn from that table, and D and trimming were deduced from the DNA. The table has a few hundred thousand clones, about 88% seen once. This clone was seen a few times. Germline V gives CDR1 SGHTA, CDR2 FQGNSA. V lost 0 bases and J lost 4, with 12 bases in between. The CDR3 extends over 15 amino acids.

What was sequenced was peripheral blood. V gene TRBV7-2 combines with J gene TRBJ1-2; D not certain. The receptor was isolated from a woman aged 40 to 49 who had recovered from COVID-19. This CDR3 reads CASSLAAVRIYGYTF. For the CDR3, the DNA is TGTGCCAGCAGCTTAGCGGCCGTCAGGATCTATGGCTACACCTTC.